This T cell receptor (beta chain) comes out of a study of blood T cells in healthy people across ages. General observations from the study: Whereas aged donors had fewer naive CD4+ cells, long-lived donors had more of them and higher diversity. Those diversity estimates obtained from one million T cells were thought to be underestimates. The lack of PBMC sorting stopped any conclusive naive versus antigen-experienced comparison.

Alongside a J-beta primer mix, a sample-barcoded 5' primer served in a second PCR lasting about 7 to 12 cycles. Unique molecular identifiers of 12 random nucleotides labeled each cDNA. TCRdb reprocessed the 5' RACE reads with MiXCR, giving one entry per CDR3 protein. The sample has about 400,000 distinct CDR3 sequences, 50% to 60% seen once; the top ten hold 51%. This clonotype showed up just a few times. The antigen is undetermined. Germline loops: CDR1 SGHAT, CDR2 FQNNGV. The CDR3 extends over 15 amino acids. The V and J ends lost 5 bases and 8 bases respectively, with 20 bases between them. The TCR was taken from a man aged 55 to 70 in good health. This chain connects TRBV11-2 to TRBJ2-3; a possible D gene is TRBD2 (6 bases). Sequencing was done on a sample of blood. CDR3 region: CASSQRGSLGGTQYF. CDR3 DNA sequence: TGTGCCAGCAGCCAAAGGGGCAGCTTGGGAGGTACGCAGTATTTT.